One and the same sample provided the 14 T cell receptor beta chains below, sequenced in a study of PD-L1 blockade in urothelial cancer. Generated by immunoSEQ multiplex PCR, the TCRdb table keeps only in-frame clones and is missing some. The sample lists about 84,000 clones; roughly 82% were seen once. The sample consisted of PBMCs, taken around atezolizumab (anti-PD-L1) treatment. The receptors derive from a man between 65 and 85 years old with urothelial cancer.

This chain links TRBV5-1 with TRBJ2-1; no firm D call. Germline values: CDR1 SGHRS, CDR2 YFSETQ. This CDR3 is 13 amino acids long. Trimming took off 0 bases at V and 4 bases at J, with 5 bases between the two ends. The CDR3 sequence: CASSLGQYNEQFF. As DNA, the CDR3 is TGCGCCAGCAGCTTGGGGCAGTACAATGAGCAGTTCTTC.

This sequence joins TRBV7-8 and TRBJ2-5; TRBD1 agrees at 7 bases. With V trimmed by 6 bases and J by 2 bases, 0 bases remained unmatched. The length of the CDR3 is 12 residues. Germline V gives CDR1 SGHVS, CDR2 FQNEAQ. CDR3 loop: CASRGQQETQYF. The CDR3 DNA reads TGTGCCAGCAGGGGACAGCAAGAGACCCAGTACTTC.

This sequence joins TRBV9 and TRBJ2-7, with unresolved D. Germline CDR1 reads SGDLS; CDR2 reads YYNGEE. The V gene lost 0 bases and the J gene lost 10 bases, with 5 bases spanning the gap. The CDR3 totals 10 residues. CDR3 in DNA: TGTGCCAGCAGCGTAGGGAGACAGTACTTC. This translates into CASSVGRQYF. Full variable domain (rest looked up from reference TRBV9 and TRBJ2-7): DSGVTQTPKHLITATGQRVTLRCSPRSGDLSVYWYQQSLDQGLQFLIQYYNGEERAKGNILERFSAQQFPDLHSELNLSSLELGDSALYFCASSVGRQYFGPGTRLTVT.

The gene calls are TRBV14 and TRBJ2-1, with 10 bases that match TRBD2. V dropped 4 bases and J dropped 7; count of bases not matched to a gene: 16. Germline lookup yields CDR1 SGHDN and CDR2 FVKESK. The CDR3 consists of 18 residues. The CDR3 DNA is TGTGCCAGCAGCCGACTAGCGGGCCCCCAATTCGGAAGAAATGAGCAGTTCTTC. This codes for CASSRLAGPQFGRNEQFF.

This clone was seen a single time. The CDR3, as DNA: TGTGCCAGTAGAGGGGGAGCAGGAACGGCCAAAAACATTCAGTACTTC. It specifies CASRGGAGTAKNIQYF. V usage is TRBV19 and J usage is TRBJ2-4; a possible D gene is TRBD1 (6 bases). CDR1 is LNHDA and CDR2 is SQIVND in the germline V gene (reference sequence). The CDR3 runs to 16 residues. V lost 6 bases and J 1 base, leaving 16 bases between the germline ends.

Here the CDR3 reads CASSQAWGLAGGQETQYF. CDR3 DNA: TGCGCCAGCAGCCAAGCTTGGGGACTAGCGGGAGGCCAAGAGACCCAGTACTTC. This chain uses TRBV4-3 with TRBJ2-5, with 15 nucleotides matching TRBD2. V gave up 1 base and J gave up 1 base; unmatched junction bases: 4. CDR1 LGHNA and CDR2 YSLEER come from the germline V gene. The CDR3 runs to 18 residues.

The V call is TRBV27, the J call TRBJ2-2, with TRBD2 matching over 13 bases. J was trimmed by 5 bases and V by 5 bases; bases with no gene match: 5. CDR1 and CDR2 from the germline V gene are MNHEY and SMNVEV (reference sequence). This CDR3 is built from 16 residues. CDR3 protein: CASSAGLAGVTGELFF. DNA of the CDR3: TGTGCCAGCAGTGCCGGACTAGCGGGAGTTACCGGGGAGCTGTTTTTT.

The chain combines TRBV7-3 with TRBJ2-3; possible D gene TRBD2, 6 bases. The germline V and J ends were trimmed by 5 bases and 2 bases, with 11 bases remaining between them. The CDR3 covers 14 residues. CDR1 and CDR2 (germline): SGHTA, FQGTGA. CDR3 sequence reads: CASSGGLITDTQYF. CDR3 in DNA: TGTGCCAGCAGCGGGGGACTGATCACAGATACGCAGTATTTT.

V gene TRBV4-2 combines with J gene TRBJ1-6, with 8 bases matching TRBD1. The ends lost 5 bases at V and 0 bases at J; junction bases unmatched: 12. Germline CDR1 LGHNA, CDR2 YNFKEQ. CDR3 length: 19 residues. In DNA, the CDR3 is TGTGCCAGCAGCGACCCCCCAACAGGGGGGGGCTCCTATAATTCACCCCTCCACTTT. Its translation is CASSDPPTGGGSYNSPLHF.

This sequence joins TRBV29-1 and TRBJ2-6; a weak D match, TRBD2 (5 bases). This CDR3 region has 12 residues. The V gene lost 1 base and the J gene lost 12 bases, with 10 bases spanning the gap. Germline CDR1 is SQVTM and CDR2 is ANQGSEA. CDR3 in DNA: TGCAGCGTTGAAGGGGTAGGGAGCGTCCTGACTTTC. Protein sequence: CSVEGVGSVLTF.

The chain couples TRBV9 to TRBJ2-3, with 7 bases matching TRBD2. V lost 6 bases, J lost 1 base, and 8 bases stayed unmatched. This CDR3 is built from 15 residues. The V gene's germline CDR1 is SGDLS and CDR2 YYNGEE. The CDR3 is CASTPAGGGTDTQYF. The CDR3 region has the DNA TGTGCCAGCACCCCAGCTGGGGGGGGCACAGATACGCAGTATTTT.

The chain carries TRBV7-6 and TRBJ2-3; TRBD2 is a possible D gene (6 bases). The CDR3 runs to 12 residues. Trimming stripped 5 bases from V and 6 bases from J, with 9 bases between. Germline CDR1 reads SGHVS; CDR2 reads FNYEAQ. The CDR3 loop reads CASSLGLDTQYF. Written as DNA, the CDR3 is TGTGCCAGCAGCCTGGGACTGGATACGCAGTATTTT.

The chain links TRBV9 to TRBJ2-2; 8 bases fit TRBD2. The CDR3 loop spans 18 amino acids. V lost 2 bases and J lost 5; bases outside the gene matches: 14. Germline lookup yields CDR1 SGDLS and CDR2 YYNGEE. In nucleotides, the CDR3 is TGTGCCAGCAGCGTTCTTCCCCCGGGGGGGGTACGGACCGGGGAGCTGTTTTTT. This sequence encodes CASSVLPPGGVRTGELFF.

V gene TRBV30 combines with J gene TRBJ2-1, with D possibly matching TRBD2 (6 bases). V lost 5 bases, J lost 0 bases, and 11 bases lay in between. The germline gives CDR1 GTSNPN, CDR2 SVGIG (reference sequence). The CDR3 totals 14 residues. Here the CDR3 DNA reads TGTGCCTGGGGGAGGCGGAGCTCCTACAATGAGCAGTTCTTC. Residues: CAWGRRSSYNEQFF.